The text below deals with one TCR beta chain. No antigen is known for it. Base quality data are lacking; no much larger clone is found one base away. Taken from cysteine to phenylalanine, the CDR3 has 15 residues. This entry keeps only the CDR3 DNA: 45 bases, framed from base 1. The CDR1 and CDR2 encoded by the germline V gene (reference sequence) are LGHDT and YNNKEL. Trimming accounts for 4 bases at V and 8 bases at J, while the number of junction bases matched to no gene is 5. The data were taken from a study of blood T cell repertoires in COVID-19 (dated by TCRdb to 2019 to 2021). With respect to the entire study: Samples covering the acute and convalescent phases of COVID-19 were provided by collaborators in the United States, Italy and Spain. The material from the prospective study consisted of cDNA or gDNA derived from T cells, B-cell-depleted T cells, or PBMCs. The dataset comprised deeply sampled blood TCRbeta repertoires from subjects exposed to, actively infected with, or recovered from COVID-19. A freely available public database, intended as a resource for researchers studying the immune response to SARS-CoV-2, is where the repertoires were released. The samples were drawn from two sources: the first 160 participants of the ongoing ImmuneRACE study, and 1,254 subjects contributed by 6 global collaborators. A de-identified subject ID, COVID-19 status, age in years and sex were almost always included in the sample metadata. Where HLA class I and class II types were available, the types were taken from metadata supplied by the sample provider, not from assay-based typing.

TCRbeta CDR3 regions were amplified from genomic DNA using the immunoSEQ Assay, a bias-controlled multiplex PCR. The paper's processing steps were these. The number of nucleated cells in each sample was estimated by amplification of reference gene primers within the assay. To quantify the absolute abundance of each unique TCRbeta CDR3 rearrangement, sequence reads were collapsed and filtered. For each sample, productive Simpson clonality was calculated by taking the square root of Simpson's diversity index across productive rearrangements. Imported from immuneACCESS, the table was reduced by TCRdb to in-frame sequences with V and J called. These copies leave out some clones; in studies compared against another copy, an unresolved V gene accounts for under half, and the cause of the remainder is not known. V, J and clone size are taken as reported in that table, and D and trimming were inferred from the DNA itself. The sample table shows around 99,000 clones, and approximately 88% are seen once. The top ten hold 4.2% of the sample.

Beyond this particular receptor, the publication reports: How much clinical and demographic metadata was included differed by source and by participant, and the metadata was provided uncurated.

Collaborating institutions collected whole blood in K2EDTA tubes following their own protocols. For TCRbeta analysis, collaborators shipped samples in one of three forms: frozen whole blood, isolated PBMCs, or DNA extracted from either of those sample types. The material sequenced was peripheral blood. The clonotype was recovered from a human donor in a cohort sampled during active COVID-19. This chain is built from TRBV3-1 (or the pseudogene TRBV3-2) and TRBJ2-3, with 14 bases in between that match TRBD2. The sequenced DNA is TGTGCCAGCAGCCCCGGGACTAGCGGGAGTGCTACGCAGTATTTT. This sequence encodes CASSPGTSGSATQYF.